The 25 T cell receptor beta chains below all came from one sample that was sequenced in a study of blood T cells in healthy people across ages. Together with a sample-barcoded 5' primer, a J-beta primer mix was included in a second PCR lasting about 7 to 11 cycles. Each CDR3 protein is one row after TCRdb ran MiXCR on the 5' RACE reads. The sample has 450,000 to 600,000 distinct CDR3 sequences, 27% seen once. The data were also submitted as part of a second study, on T cells of mothers and their children.

Sequenced input: blood. The receptor source for this set is a boy between 2 and 10 years old in good health.

For this clonotype: An end of the junction differs from the germline gene, which may be a read error. V usage is TRBV5-1 and J usage is TRBJ2-2; D might be TRBD2 (6 bases). The CDR3 spans 13 residues. Germline CDR1 reads SGHRS; CDR2 reads YFSETQ. In DNA, the CDR3 is TGCGCCAACAGCCTTAGCGGTACCGGGGAGCTGTTTTTT. Amino acid sequence: CANSLSGTGELFF.

The chain is built from TRBV5-1 and TRBJ2-5; 8 nucleotides match TRBD2. The CDR3 consists of 15 residues. V shed 5 bases and J 3 bases; nucleotides not matched to a gene: 9. The germline gives CDR1 SGHRS, CDR2 YFSETQ. For the CDR3, the DNA is TGCGCCAGCAGAGGACCGGGACTAGACAAAGAGACCCAGTACTTC. This encodes CASRGPGLDKETQYF.

V usage is TRBV7-2 and J usage is TRBJ2-5; 7 nucleotides align to TRBD1. Trimming removed 5 bases from V and 5 bases from J; junction bases left unmatched: 5. The CDR3 runs to 13 residues. CDR1 and CDR2 from the germline V gene are SGHTA and FQGNSA. Written as DNA, the CDR3 is TGTGCCAGCAGCATACAGGGGCAGGAGACCCAGTACTTC. Amino acid sequence: CASSIQGQETQYF.

This clonotype is a singleton in its sample. This chain joins TRBV4-2 and TRBJ2-5, with D perhaps TRBD1 or TRBD2 (6 bases each). Germline V lookup: CDR1 LGHNA, CDR2 YNFKEQ. The V end lost 0 bases, the J end lost 1 base, and 15 bases lay between the germline ends. The CDR3 spans 17 residues. CDR3 protein: CASSQDRGPLSQETQYF. The CDR3 region has the DNA TGTGCCAGCAGCCAAGATCGGGGGCCGCTTTCCCAAGAGACCCAGTACTTC.

This clonotype showed up just a few times. The genes are TRBV12-3 or TRBV12-4 and TRBJ1-3, with 9 bases identical to TRBD1. The V segment lost 4 bases and the J segment 2 bases; nucleotides outside the gene matches: 15. The CDR3 is 19 amino acids. The CDR3: CASSSRQGGSLLAGNTIYF. The CDR3 nucleotides read TGTGCCAGCAGTTCCCGACAGGGGGGCTCTCTATTAGCTGGAAACACCATATATTTT.

In nucleotides, the CDR3 is TGCAGCGTTGAACCGGGATACGGGTACAATGAGCAGTTCTTC. As protein: CSVEPGYGYNEQFF. This rearrangement joins TRBV29-1 to TRBJ2-1; D perhaps matches TRBD2 (5 bases). The V end was cut by 2 bases, the J end by 4 bases, with 12 bases between. The germline V gene encodes CDR1 SQVTM and CDR2 ANQGSEA. The CDR3 is 14 residues long.

This clonotype was observed a handful of times. V is TRBV6-1 and J is TRBJ1-4; the D is unclear. From germline, CDR1 is MNHNS and CDR2 SASEGT. Trimming cost V 2 bases and J 0 bases, with 7 bases left between them. This CDR3 is built from 15 residues. Here the CDR3 reads CASSEFLSTNEKLFF. CDR3 DNA sequence: TGTGCCAGCAGTGAATTCTTGTCAACTAATGAAAAACTGTTTTTT.

J is TRBJ2-5 and V is TRBV6-5, with 9 positions matching TRBD2. V lost 6 bases to trimming and J lost 5 bases; unmatched junction nucleotides: 10. The CDR3 covers 15 residues. The germline gives CDR1 MNHEY, CDR2 SVGAGI. Here the CDR3 reads CASRPAGGVGETQYF. CDR3 DNA: TGTGCCAGCAGGCCAGCGGGAGGAGTTGGGGAGACCCAGTACTTC.

The chain couples TRBV4-3 to TRBJ2-1, with 7 bases matching TRBD2. This CDR3 has 15 amino acids. The J segment lost 6 bases and the V segment lost 0 bases, leaving 5 bases of the junction unmatched. CDR1 is LGHNA, CDR2 YSLEER, per germline. Here the CDR3 reads CASSQDWLAANEQFF. In DNA, the CDR3 is TGCGCCAGCAGCCAAGATTGGCTAGCGGCCAATGAGCAGTTCTTC.

This clonotype showed up just a few times. The chain combines TRBV9 with TRBJ2-7; TRBD1 agrees at 7 bases. J gave up 3 bases and V 0 bases, and 9 bases lay outside the gene matches. CDR1 and CDR2 (germline): SGDLS, YYNGEE. CDR3 length: 16 residues. The chain's CDR3 is CASSVASRQGIYEQYF. Written as DNA, the CDR3 is TGTGCCAGCAGCGTAGCTAGCCGACAGGGAATCTACGAGCAGTACTTC. The full variable domain, completed using reference TRBV9 and TRBJ2-7, is DSGVTQTPKHLITATGQRVTLRCSPRSGDLSVYWYQQSLDQGLQFLIQYYNGEERAKGNILERFSAQQFPDLHSELNLSSLELGDSALYFCASSVASRQGIYEQYFGPGTRLTVT.

The V and J genes are TRBV28 and TRBJ2-5; 7 bases fit TRBD2. J was trimmed by 6 bases and V by 5 bases; bases with no gene match: 18. Germline V lookup: CDR1 MDHEN, CDR2 SYDVKM. CDR3 length: 17 residues. DNA for the CDR3: TGTGCCAGCAGTAGTAGAGATAGGGGAGGGACGATGAAGACCCAGTACTTC. Translating gives CASSSRDRGGTMKTQYF.

This clonotype has a handful of counts. This sequence joins TRBV3-1 and TRBJ1-1, with 7 bases identical to TRBD1. Germline V gene data show CDR1 as LGHDT and CDR2 as YNNKEL (reference sequence). The V segment lost 4 bases and the J segment 7 bases; nucleotides outside the gene matches: 3. This CDR3 is 12 amino acids long. DNA of the CDR3: TGTGCCAGCAGCCTAACAGGGGTTGAAGCTTTCTTT. Translation: CASSLTGVEAFF.

This clonotype was observed at least ten times. The V gene is TRBV10-1, the J gene TRBJ1-2, with D tentatively TRBD1 (5 bases). Per the germline V gene, CDR1 is WNHNN and CDR2 is SYGVQD (reference sequence). The CDR3 is made up of 13 amino acids. Trimming stripped 8 bases from V and 4 bases from J, with 14 bases between. In nucleotides, the CDR3 is TGCGCCAGCCTACAGGAGGGTCCCTATGGCTACACCTTC. Encoded protein: CASLQEGPYGYTF.

As concerns this clonotype: One end of the junction does not line up with germline, which may come from a read error. The chain is built from TRBV29-1 and TRBJ2-2; TRBD2 might be the D (5 bases). From germline, CDR1 is SQVTM and CDR2 ANQGSEA. The CDR3 has 14 residues. CDR3 DNA sequence: TGCAGCGTTGTTACCGGGGAGAACAGCGGGGAGCTGTTTTTT. Protein sequence: CSVVTGENSGELFF.

V is TRBV4-3 and J is TRBJ1-2, with D perhaps matching TRBD1 (6 bases). The CDR3 loop spans 17 amino acids. Germline V gene lookup returns CDR1 LGHNA and CDR2 YSLEER. V dropped 0 bases and J dropped 3 bases, with 17 bases sitting between them. The CDR3: CASSQERQGWAYYGYTF. CDR3 nucleotides: TGCGCCAGCAGCCAAGAACGCCAGGGGTGGGCCTACTATGGCTACACCTTC.

This clonotype was picked up a small number of times. Sequence at one end of the junction differs from germline and may be a read error. The genes are TRBV7-6 and TRBJ2-1; the match to TRBD2 covers 9 bases. The CDR3 spans 16 residues. Germline CDR1 SGHVS, CDR2 FNYEAQ. DNA for the CDR3: TGTGCCAGCAGCACTCTTAGCGGGAGCTCCCACAATGAGCAGTTCTTC. This gives the protein CASSTLSGSSHNEQFF.

V and J are TRBV29-1 and TRBJ2-5, with a tentative D call TRBD1 (6 bases). V was pared by 2 bases and J by 1 base, with 14 bases between. Germline lookup yields CDR1 SQVTM and CDR2 ANQGSEA. The CDR3 contains 15 residues. The CDR3 region has the DNA TGCAGCGTTGAAAAATACAGGGTGCGCCAAGAGACCCAGTACTTC. This encodes CSVEKYRVRQETQYF.

The chain recombines TRBV28 with TRBJ1-1; unclear D gene. Trimming removed 2 bases from V and 4 bases from J, with 11 bases in between. Germline V gene data show CDR1 as MDHEN and CDR2 as SYDVKM. This CDR3 spans 14 amino acids. CDR3 region: CASSLTEPSTEAFF. In nucleotides, the CDR3 is TGTGCCAGCAGTTTAACGGAGCCCAGCACTGAAGCTTTCTTT.

This rearrangement joins TRBV19 to TRBJ1-1; tentatively, D is TRBD1 (6 bases). Trimming pared 5 bases from V and 4 bases from J, leaving 14 bases between. There are 14 residues in the CDR3. The germline gives CDR1 LNHDA, CDR2 SQIVND (reference sequence). The CDR3 sequence is CASSGAGDLTEAFF. The CDR3 DNA sequence: TGTGCCAGTAGTGGTGCAGGGGATCTCACTGAAGCTTTCTTT.

This clonotype turned up a few times. This chain uses TRBV6-5 with TRBJ2-1, with TRBD1 as a possible D gene (6 bases). The J call may be faulty, since TRBJ2-5 better matches the DNA end. CDR3 length equals 14 residues. CDR1 and CDR2 from the germline V gene are MNHEY and SVGAGI. CDR3 region: CASSKDSRRETQYF. The CDR3 coding sequence is TGTGCCAGCAGTAAGGACAGTCGACGAGAGACCCAGTACTTC.

This clonotype was recorded a few times. This sequence joins TRBV10-2 and TRBJ2-1; TRBD1 agrees at 8 bases. After removal of 6 bases from V and 6 bases from J, the junction contained 7 bases not matched to a gene. The CDR3 has 14 amino acids. Germline loops: CDR1 WSHSY, CDR2 SAAADI. This CDR3 reads CASSTGTGRNEQFF. The CDR3 coding sequence is TGCGCCAGCAGCACCGGGACAGGCCGCAATGAGCAGTTCTTC.

The chain joins TRBV29-1 to TRBJ1-4; D call uncertain. V was trimmed by 4 bases and J by 5 bases, leaving 11 bases between them. CDR1 is SQVTM, CDR2 ANQGSEA, per germline. The CDR3 is 13 residues long. The CDR3 DNA reads TGCAGCGTTGTGGACCGTGGCAATGAAAAACTGTTTTTT. It translates to CSVVDRGNEKLFF.

This chain uses TRBV6-1 with TRBJ1-2, with a weak D call TRBD1 (6 bases). The V end lost 8 bases, the J end lost 1 base, and 8 bases lay between the germline ends. Germline loops: CDR1 MNHNS, CDR2 SASEGT. CDR3 length equals 12 residues. The CDR3 is CASDRNNYGYTF. The CDR3 nucleotides read TGTGCCAGCGACAGGAATAACTATGGCTACACCTTC.

This clonotype has more than one count but fewer than ten. The chain couples TRBV20-1 to TRBJ2-5; TRBD1 might be the D (6 bases). V was pared by 8 bases and J by 5 bases, with 18 bases between. The CDR3 loop spans 13 amino acids. Germline CDR1 is DFQATT and CDR2 is SNEGSKA (reference sequence). The CDR3 spells CSPREGGRETQYF. Here the CDR3 DNA reads TGCAGTCCCCGGGAAGGGGGAAGGGAGACCCAGTACTTC.

This clonotype occurred a few times. V and J are TRBV20-1 and TRBJ2-2; D gene uncertain. The V gene's germline CDR1 is DFQATT and CDR2 SNEGSKA (reference sequence). V was pared by 6 bases and J by 4 bases, with 12 bases between. The CDR3 contains 13 residues. CDR3 region: CSAVDIATGELFF. The CDR3, as DNA: TGCAGTGCCGTCGACATCGCCACCGGGGAGCTGTTTTTT.